The present entry profiles one T cell receptor beta chain with its context. The data were taken from a study of blood T cell repertoires in COVID-19. Overall study context: COVID-19 samples from acute and convalescent phases originated in the United States, Italy and Spain. PBMCs, B-cell-depleted T cells, or T cells provided the cDNA or gDNA that made up the material.

Per the original methods: Amplification with reference gene primers provided the estimates of nucleated cell counts. Libraries were prepared by immunoSEQ multiplex PCR; TCRdb keeps only in-frame clonotypes and omits some of them. D and trimming come from the DNA, and the V and J calls and clone size come from that table. This sample has 250,000 to 300,000 clones, with 65% to 90% found just once. Trimming pared 3 bases from V and 4 bases from J, leaving 15 bases between. Germline lookup yields CDR1 LGHNA and CDR2 YNFKEQ. This CDR3 has 15 amino acids. The sequenced sample consisted of peripheral blood. The chain employs TRBV4-2 and TRBJ1-1; D is perhaps TRBD1 (5 bases). This clonotype originated in a man aged 50 or older with active or convalescent COVID-19. CDR3 in amino acids: CASSHPGGRITEAFF. The CDR3 nucleotides read TGTGCCAGCAGCCATCCCGGGGGACGTATCACTGAAGCTTTCTTT.